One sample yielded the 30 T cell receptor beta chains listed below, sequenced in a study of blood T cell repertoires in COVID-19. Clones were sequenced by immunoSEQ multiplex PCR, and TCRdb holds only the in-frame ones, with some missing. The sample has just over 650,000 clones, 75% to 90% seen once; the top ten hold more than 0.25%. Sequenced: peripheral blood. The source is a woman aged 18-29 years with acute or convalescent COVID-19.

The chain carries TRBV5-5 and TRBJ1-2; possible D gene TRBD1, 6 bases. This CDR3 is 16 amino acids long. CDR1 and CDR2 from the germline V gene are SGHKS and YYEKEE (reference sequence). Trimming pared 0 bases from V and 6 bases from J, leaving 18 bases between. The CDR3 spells CASSLALTGTKDGYTF. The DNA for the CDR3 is TGTGCCAGCAGCTTGGCCCTGACCGGGACAAAAGATGGCTACACCTTC.

In DNA form, the CDR3 reads TGTGCCAGTAGTATCGACAGGGGGCTTTCGCACACTGAAGCTTTCTTT. It codes for CASSIDRGLSHTEAFF. The chain employs TRBV19 and TRBJ1-1, with 10 bases that match TRBD1. Looked up from germline, CDR1 is LNHDA and CDR2 is SQIVND (reference sequence). The ends lost 3 bases at V and 3 bases at J; junction bases unmatched: 7. The length of the CDR3 is 16 residues.

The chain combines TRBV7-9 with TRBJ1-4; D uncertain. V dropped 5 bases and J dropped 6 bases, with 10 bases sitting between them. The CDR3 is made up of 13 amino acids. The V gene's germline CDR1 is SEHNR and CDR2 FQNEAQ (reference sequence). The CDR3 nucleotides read TGTGCCAGCAGCCTGACTCGATATGAAAAACTGTTTTTT. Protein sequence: CASSLTRYEKLFF.

CDR3 sequence (DNA): TGTGCCAGCAGCTTAATGGCAGGGATCGCCGGGGAGCTGTTTTTT. As protein: CASSLMAGIAGELFF. The chain is built from TRBV11-2 and TRBJ2-2; maybe TRBD1 (5 bases). This CDR3 spans 15 amino acids. Per the germline V gene, CDR1 is SGHAT and CDR2 is FQNNGV. V was cut by 2 bases and J by 6 bases, with 13 bases left in between.

This chain's CDR3 is CAWRGLSANYGYTF. DNA of the CDR3: TGTGCCTGGAGGGGACTCAGCGCTAACTATGGCTACACCTTC. V is TRBV30 and J is TRBJ1-2; a possible D gene is TRBD1 (5 bases). Per the germline V gene, CDR1 is GTSNPN and CDR2 is SVGIG (reference sequence). The V end lost 3 bases, the J end lost 0 bases, and 11 bases lay between the germline ends. The CDR3 totals 14 residues.

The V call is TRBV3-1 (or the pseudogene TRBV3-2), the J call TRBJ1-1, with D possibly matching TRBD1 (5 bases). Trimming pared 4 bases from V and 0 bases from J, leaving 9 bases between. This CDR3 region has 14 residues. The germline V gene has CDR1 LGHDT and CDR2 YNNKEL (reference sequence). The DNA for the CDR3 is TGTGCCAGCAGCCCGTTGGACATGAACACTGAAGCTTTCTTT. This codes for CASSPLDMNTEAFF.

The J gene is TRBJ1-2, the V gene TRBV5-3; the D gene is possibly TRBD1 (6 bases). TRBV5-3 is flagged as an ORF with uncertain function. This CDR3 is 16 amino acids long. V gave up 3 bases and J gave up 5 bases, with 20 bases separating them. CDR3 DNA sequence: TGTGCCAGAAGCTCACAGGGCGAGGATCAAATTTATGGCTACACCTTC. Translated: CARSSQGEDQIYGYTF.

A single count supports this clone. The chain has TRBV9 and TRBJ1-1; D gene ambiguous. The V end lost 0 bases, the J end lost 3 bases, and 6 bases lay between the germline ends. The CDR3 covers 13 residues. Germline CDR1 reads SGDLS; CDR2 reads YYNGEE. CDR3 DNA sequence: TGTGCCAGCAGCGTAGCTTGGCACACTGAAGCTTTCTTT. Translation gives CASSVAWHTEAFF.

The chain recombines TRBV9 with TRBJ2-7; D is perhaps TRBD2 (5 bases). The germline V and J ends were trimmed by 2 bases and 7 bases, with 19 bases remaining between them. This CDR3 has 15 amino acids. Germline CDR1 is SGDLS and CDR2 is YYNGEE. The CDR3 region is CASSVQPVSSGEQYF. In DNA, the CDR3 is TGTGCCAGCAGCGTTCAGCCCGTGAGCTCGGGGGAGCAGTACTTC.

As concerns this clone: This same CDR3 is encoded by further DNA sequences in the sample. CDR3 sequence: CASSVDSGGSYNEQFF. The CDR3 DNA sequence: TGTGCCAGCAGCGTAGACAGCGGGGGTTCCTACAATGAGCAGTTCTTC. The rearrangement joins TRBV9 to TRBJ2-1, with TRBD2 identical over 8 bases. This CDR3 contains 16 residues. The germline V gene has CDR1 SGDLS and CDR2 YYNGEE. The ends lost 0 bases at V and 1 base at J; junction bases unmatched: 3. The full variable domain, rest sourced from reference TRBV9 and TRBJ2-1, is DSGVTQTPKHLITATGQRVTLRCSPRSGDLSVYWYQQSLDQGLQFLIQYYNGEERAKGNILERFSAQQFPDLHSELNLSSLELGDSALYFCASSVDSGGSYNEQFFGPGTRLTVL.

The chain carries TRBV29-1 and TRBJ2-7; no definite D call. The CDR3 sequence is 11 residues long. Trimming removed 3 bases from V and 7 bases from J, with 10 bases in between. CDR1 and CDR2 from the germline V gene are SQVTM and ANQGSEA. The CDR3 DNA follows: TGCAGCGTTGAGGGCCCGTATGAGCAGTACTTC. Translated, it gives CSVEGPYEQYF.

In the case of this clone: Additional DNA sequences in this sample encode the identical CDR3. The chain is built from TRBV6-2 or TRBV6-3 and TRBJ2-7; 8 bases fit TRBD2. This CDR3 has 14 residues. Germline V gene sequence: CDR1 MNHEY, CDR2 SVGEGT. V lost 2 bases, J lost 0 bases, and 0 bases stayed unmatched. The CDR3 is CASSYTSGSYEQYF. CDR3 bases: TGTGCCAGCAGTTACACTAGCGGCTCCTACGAGCAGTACTTC.

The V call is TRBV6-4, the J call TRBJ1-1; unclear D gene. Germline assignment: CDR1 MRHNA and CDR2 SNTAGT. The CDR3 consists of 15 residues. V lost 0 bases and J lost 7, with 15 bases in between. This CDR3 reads CASSDSTDGISEAFF. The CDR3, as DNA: TGTGCCAGCAGTGACTCGACGGACGGGATCAGTGAAGCTTTCTTT.

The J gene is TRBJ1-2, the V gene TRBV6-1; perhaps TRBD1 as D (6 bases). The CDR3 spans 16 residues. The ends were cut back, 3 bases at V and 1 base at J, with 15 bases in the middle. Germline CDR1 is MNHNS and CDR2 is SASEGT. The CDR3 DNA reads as TGTGCCAGCAGTGATGTTGTACAGGGTGGTAACTATGGCTACACCTTC. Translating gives CASSDVVQGGNYGYTF.

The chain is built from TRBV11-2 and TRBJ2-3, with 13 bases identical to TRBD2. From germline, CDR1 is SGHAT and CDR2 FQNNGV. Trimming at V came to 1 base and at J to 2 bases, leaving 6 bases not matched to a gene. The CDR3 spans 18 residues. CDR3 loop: CASSLVGLAGALTDTQYF. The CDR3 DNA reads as TGTGCCAGCAGCTTAGTCGGACTAGCGGGGGCCCTCACAGATACGCAGTATTTT. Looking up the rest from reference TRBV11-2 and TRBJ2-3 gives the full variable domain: EAGVAQSPRYKIIEKRQSVAFWCNPISGHATLYWYQQILGQGPKLLIQFQNNGVVDDSQLPKDRFSAERLKGVDSTLKIQPAKLEDSAVYLCASSLVGLAGALTDTQYFGPGTRLTVL.

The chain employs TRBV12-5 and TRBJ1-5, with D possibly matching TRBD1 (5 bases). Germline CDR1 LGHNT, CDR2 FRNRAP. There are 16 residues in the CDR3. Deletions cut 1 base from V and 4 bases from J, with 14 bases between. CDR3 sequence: CASGLDGGQINQPQHF. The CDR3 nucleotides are TGTGCTAGTGGTTTGGACGGGGGTCAGATTAATCAGCCCCAGCATTTT.

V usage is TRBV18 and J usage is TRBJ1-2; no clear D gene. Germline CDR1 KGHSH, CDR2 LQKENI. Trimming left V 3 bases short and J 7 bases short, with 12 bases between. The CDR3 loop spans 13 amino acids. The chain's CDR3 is CASSPISVPGYTF. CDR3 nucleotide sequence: TGTGCCAGCTCACCGATTTCGGTCCCTGGCTACACCTTC.

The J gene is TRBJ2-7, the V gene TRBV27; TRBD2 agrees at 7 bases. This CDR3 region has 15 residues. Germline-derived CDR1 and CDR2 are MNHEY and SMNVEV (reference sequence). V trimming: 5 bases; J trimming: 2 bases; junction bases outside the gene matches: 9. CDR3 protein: CASSPDGGGTYEQYF. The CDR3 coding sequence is TGTGCCAGCAGTCCCGACGGCGGGGGAACCTACGAGCAGTACTTC.

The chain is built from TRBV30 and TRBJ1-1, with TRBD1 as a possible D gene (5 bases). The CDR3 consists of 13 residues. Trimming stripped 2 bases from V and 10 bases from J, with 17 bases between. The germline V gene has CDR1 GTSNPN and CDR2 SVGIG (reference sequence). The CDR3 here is CAWSTGVGGSAFF. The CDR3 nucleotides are TGTGCCTGGAGTACCGGCGTGGGGGGGTCAGCTTTCTTT.

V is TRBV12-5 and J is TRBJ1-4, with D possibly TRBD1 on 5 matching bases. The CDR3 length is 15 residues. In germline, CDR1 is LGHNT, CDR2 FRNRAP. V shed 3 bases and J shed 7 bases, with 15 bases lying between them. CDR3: CASGFITGWGEKLFF. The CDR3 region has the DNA TGTGCTAGTGGTTTCATAACAGGCTGGGGTGAAAAACTGTTTTTT.

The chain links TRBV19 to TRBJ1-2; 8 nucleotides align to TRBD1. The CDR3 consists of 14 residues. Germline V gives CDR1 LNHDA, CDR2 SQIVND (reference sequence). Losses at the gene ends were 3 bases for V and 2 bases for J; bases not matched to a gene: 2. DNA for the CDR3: TGTGCCAGTAGTATGGACAGGGCAAACTATGGCTACACCTTC. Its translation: CASSMDRANYGYTF.

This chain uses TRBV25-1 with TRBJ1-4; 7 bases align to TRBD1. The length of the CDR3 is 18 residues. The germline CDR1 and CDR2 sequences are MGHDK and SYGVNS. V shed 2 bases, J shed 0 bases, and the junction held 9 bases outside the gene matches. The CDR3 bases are TGTGCCAGCAGTGAAAGGAAGGGGGCAGGAGCAACTAATGAAAAACTGTTTTTT. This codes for CASSERKGAGATNEKLFF.

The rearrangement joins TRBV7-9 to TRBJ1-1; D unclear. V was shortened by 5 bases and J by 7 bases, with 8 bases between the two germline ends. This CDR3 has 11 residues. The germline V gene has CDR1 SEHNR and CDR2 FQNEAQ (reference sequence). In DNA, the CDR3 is TGTGCCAGCAGCCTAGGACTTGAAGCTTTCTTT. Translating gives CASSLGLEAFF.

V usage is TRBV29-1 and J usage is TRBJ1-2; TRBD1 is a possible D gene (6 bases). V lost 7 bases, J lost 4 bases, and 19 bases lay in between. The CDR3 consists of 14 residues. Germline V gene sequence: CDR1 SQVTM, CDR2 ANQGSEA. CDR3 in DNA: TGCAGCGCCCTCGACAGGTTTGGTGGCTATGGCTACACCTTC. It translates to CSALDRFGGYGYTF.

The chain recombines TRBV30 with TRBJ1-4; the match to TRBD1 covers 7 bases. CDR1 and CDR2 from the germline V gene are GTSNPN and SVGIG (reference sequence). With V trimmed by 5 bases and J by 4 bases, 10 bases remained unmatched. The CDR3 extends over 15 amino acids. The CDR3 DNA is TGTGCCTGGGGACAGGAGCAAATATATAATGAAAAACTGTTTTTT. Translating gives CAWGQEQIYNEKLFF.

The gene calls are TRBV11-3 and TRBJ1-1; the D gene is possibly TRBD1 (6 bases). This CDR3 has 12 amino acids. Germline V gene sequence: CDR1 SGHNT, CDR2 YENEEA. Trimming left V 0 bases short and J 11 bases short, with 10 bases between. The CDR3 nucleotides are TGTGCCAGCAGCTTAGACGGGGGGCACGCTTTCTTT. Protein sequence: CASSLDGGHAFF.

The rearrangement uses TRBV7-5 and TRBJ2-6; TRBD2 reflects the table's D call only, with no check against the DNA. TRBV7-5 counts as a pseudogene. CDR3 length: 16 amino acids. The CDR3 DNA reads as TGTGCCAGAAGCTTAACCCTAGGTGTTGGGGCCAACGTCCTGACTTTC. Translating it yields CARSLTLGVGANVLTF.

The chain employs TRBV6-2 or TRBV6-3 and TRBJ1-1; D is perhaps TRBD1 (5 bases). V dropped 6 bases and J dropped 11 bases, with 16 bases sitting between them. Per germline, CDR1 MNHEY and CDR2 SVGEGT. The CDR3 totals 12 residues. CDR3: CASSGGTVKAFF. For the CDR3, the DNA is TGTGCCAGCAGCGGAGGGACGGTGAAGGCTTTCTTT.

CDR3 DNA sequence: TGCGCCAGCAGCTCAGACAGGCGGACTGAAGCTTTCTTT. It translates to CASSSDRRTEAFF. V gene TRBV5-1 combines with J gene TRBJ1-1; D perhaps matches TRBD1 (6 bases). V was pared by 3 bases and J by 5 bases, with 11 bases between. This CDR3 region has 13 residues. Per the germline V gene, CDR1 is SGHRS and CDR2 is YFSETQ.

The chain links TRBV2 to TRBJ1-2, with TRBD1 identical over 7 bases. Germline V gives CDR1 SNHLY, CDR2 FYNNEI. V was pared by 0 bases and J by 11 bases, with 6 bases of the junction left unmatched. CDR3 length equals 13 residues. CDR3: CASSEALYRGYTF. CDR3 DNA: TGTGCCAGCAGTGAAGCTTTGTACAGGGGTTACACCTTC.